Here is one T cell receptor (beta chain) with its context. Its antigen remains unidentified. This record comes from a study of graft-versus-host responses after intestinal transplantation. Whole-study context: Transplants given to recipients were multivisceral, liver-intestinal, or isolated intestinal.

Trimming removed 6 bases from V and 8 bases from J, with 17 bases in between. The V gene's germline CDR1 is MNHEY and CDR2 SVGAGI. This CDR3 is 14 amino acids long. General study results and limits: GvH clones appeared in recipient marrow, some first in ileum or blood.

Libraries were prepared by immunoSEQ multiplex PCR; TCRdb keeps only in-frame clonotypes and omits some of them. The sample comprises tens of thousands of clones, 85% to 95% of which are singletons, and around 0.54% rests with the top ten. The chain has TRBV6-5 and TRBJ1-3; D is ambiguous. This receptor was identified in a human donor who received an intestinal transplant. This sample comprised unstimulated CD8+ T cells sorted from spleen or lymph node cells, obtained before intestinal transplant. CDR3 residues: CASSPPGSQDTIYF. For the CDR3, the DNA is TGTGCCAGCAGCCCGCCGGGTTCCCAGGACACCATATATTTT.